The rows below give T cell receptor beta chains drawn from one sample of a study of early T cells in non-severe SARS-CoV-2 infection. TCRdb fed the 5' RACE reads into MiXCR, producing one record per CDR3 protein. This sample has more than 40,000 distinct CDR3 sequences, with almost 5.5% found just once. The sample in question was whole blood, obtained at baseline. These receptors were collected from an adult who was a healthcare worker with PCR-confirmed SARS-CoV-2 infection or an uninfected control (not recorded which). The CDR3 runs from the conserved cysteine through the conserved F or W. Each record gives: V gene, D gene, J gene, clone size, CDR3 protein, CDR3 DNA. The D gene is left open where the match is weak. Clone sizes are given selectively: once, few, many, or a class where the clone is expanded.

v_gene: TRBV9
d_gene: TRBD1
j_gene: TRBJ2-3
abundance: -
CDR3aa: CASSVGQGTDTQYF
CDR3nt: TGTGCCAGCAGCGTCGGACAGGGGACAGATACGCAGTATTTT

v_gene: TRBV6-5
d_gene: TRBD1
j_gene: TRBJ2-1
abundance: -
CDR3aa: CASRAGTGSYNEQFF
CDR3nt: TGTGCCAGCAGAGCCGGGACAGGGTCCTACAATGAGCAGTTCTTC

v_gene: TRBV9
d_gene: -
j_gene: TRBJ2-7
abundance: many
CDR3aa: CASSVDPPGEQYF
CDR3nt: TGTGCCAGCAGCGTAGACCCACCAGGCGAGCAGTACTTC

v_gene: TRBV28
d_gene: -
j_gene: TRBJ2-7
abundance: many
CDR3aa: CASSEGTYEQYF
CDR3nt: TGTGCCAGCAGCGAGGGGACCTACGAGCAGTACTTC

v_gene: TRBV25-1
d_gene: -
j_gene: TRBJ1-6
abundance: many
CDR3aa: CASSDGSSGSPLHF
CDR3nt: TGTGCCAGCAGTGACGGCTCAAGCGGTTCACCCCTCCACTTT

v_gene: TRBV30
d_gene: TRBD1
j_gene: TRBJ1-2
abundance: many
CDR3aa: CAWTLSWTGDDGYTF
CDR3nt: TGTGCCTGGACCCTGAGCTGGACAGGGGATGATGGCTACACCTTC

v_gene: TRBV21-1
d_gene: -
j_gene: TRBJ1-6
abundance: few
CDR3aa: CASSKVSGTAFNSPLHF
CDR3nt: TGTGCCAGCAGCAAAGTGAGTGGGACAGCCTTTAATTCACCCCTCCACTTT

v_gene: TRBV20-1
d_gene: -
j_gene: TRBJ2-5
abundance: many
CDR3aa: CSASAPVGGANILQETQYF
CDR3nt: TGCAGTGCTAGTGCCCCCGTAGGGGGAGCCAACATTCTACAAGAGACCCAGTACTTC

v_gene: TRBV6-5
d_gene: -
j_gene: TRBJ2-5
abundance: many
CDR3aa: CASSYSFQKETQYF
CDR3nt: TGTGCCAGCAGTTACTCGTTCCAGAAAGAGACCCAGTACTTC

v_gene: TRBV20-1
d_gene: TRBD1
j_gene: TRBJ1-4
abundance: many
CDR3aa: CSVGGGGGASNEKLFF
CDR3nt: TGCAGTGTCGGGGGAGGAGGGGGCGCGTCTAATGAAAAACTGTTTTTT

v_gene: TRBV27
d_gene: TRBD1
j_gene: TRBJ1-5
abundance: many
CDR3aa: CASSGDRGNQPQHF
CDR3nt: TGTGCCAGCAGTGGGGACAGGGGCAATCAGCCCCAGCATTTT

v_gene: TRBV4-1
d_gene: TRBD1
j_gene: TRBJ1-3
abundance: many
CDR3aa: CASSYRTGTKVGGNTIYF
CDR3nt: TGCGCCAGCAGCTACCGGACAGGGACTAAAGTGGGAGGAAACACCATATATTTT

v_gene: TRBV6-6
d_gene: -
j_gene: TRBJ2-3
abundance: many
CDR3aa: CASSYTFPAAADTQYF
CDR3nt: TGTGCCAGCAGTTACACGTTCCCAGCGGCGGCAGATACGCAGTATTTT

v_gene: TRBV5-4
d_gene: TRBD1
j_gene: TRBJ2-7
abundance: -
CDR3aa: CASSLAPTGDSYEQYF
CDR3nt: TGTGCCAGCAGCTTGGCACCAACAGGGGATTCCTACGAGCAGTACTTC

v_gene: TRBV12-3/TRBV12-4
d_gene: -
j_gene: TRBJ2-5
abundance: -
CDR3aa: CASSLAPRAGGETQYF
CDR3nt: TGTGCCAGCAGTTTAGCGCCCCGGGCAGGGGGGGAGACCCAGTACTTC

v_gene: TRBV7-3
d_gene: -
j_gene: TRBJ2-1
abundance: many
CDR3aa: CASSTGVEQFF
CDR3nt: TGTGCCAGCAGTACGGGAGTGGAGCAGTTCTTC

v_gene: TRBV6-6
d_gene: TRBD2
j_gene: TRBJ2-3
abundance: few
CDR3aa: CASSYGTSGAGSTDTQYF
CDR3nt: TGTGCCAGCAGTTACGGGACTAGCGGGGCTGGAAGCACAGATACGCAGTATTTT

v_gene: TRBV4-1
d_gene: -
j_gene: TRBJ2-1
abundance: many
CDR3aa: CASSQDLEAGTSYNEQFF
CDR3nt: TGCGCCAGCAGCCAAGATCTGGAGGCGGGTACCTCCTACAATGAGCAGTTCTTC

v_gene: TRBV29-1
d_gene: -
j_gene: TRBJ2-1
abundance: many
CDR3aa: CSGWEDEQFF
CDR3nt: TGCAGCGGCTGGGAGGATGAGCAGTTCTTC

v_gene: TRBV28
d_gene: -
j_gene: TRBJ2-3
abundance: many
CDR3aa: CASIPTASYTTSTDTQYF
CDR3nt: TGTGCCAGCATCCCGACAGCCAGCTATACCACTAGCACAGATACGCAGTATTTT

v_gene: TRBV6-1
d_gene: -
j_gene: TRBJ2-5
abundance: many
CDR3aa: CASSAELPGETQYF
CDR3nt: TGTGCCAGCAGTGCTGAGCTACCCGGGGAGACCCAGTACTTC

v_gene: TRBV30
d_gene: TRBD1
j_gene: TRBJ2-3
abundance: many
CDR3aa: CAWTRPGGTSTDTQYF
CDR3nt: TGTGCCTGGACTCGACCAGGGGGAACTAGCACAGATACGCAGTATTTT

v_gene: TRBV10-2
d_gene: TRBD1
j_gene: TRBJ2-7
abundance: many
CDR3aa: CASSEPGTGYEQYF
CDR3nt: TGCGCCAGCAGTGAGCCCGGGACAGGCTACGAGCAGTACTTC

v_gene: TRBV7-8
d_gene: -
j_gene: TRBJ2-3
abundance: many
CDR3aa: CASSLLASHTDTQYF
CDR3nt: TGTGCCAGCAGCTTACTAGCGTCTCATACAGATACGCAGTATTTT